The following is a T cell receptor beta chain sequence with its context. Antigen: not known. Version v3.0 of the immunoSEQ assay was performed at survey level. Data came from immunoSEQ multiplex PCR; TCRdb stores just in-frame clones and leaves some out. The sample carries approximately 25,000 clones, 70% to 85% recorded once. The sample belongs to a study of long-term antiretroviral therapy in people with HIV. Regarding the study as a whole: In samples taken after ART, diversity increased but remained below transplant donor control levels. Comparison with controls showed narrower CDR3 length ranges in HIV repertoires. Clones that expanded before ART (that is, prior to treatment) dominated the repertoire at all time points.

CDR1 SGHTA and CDR2 FQGNSA come from the germline V gene. This CDR3 has 15 amino acids. V shed 4 bases and J 6 bases; nucleotides not matched to a gene: 6. The sample was unsorted PBMCs, taken 3 years after starting antiretroviral therapy. The chain uses TRBV7-2 and TRBJ2-1, with 10 bases fitting TRBD2. This sequence originates from a man aged 45-65 years with HIV. The CDR3 region is CASSSLAGVRNEQFF. For the CDR3, the DNA is TGTGCCAGCAGCTCCCTAGCGGGAGTACGCAATGAGCAGTTCTTC.